A selection of T cell receptor beta chains follows, all from one sample in a study of T cell responses to AZD1222 COVID-19 vaccine. This table comes from immunoSEQ multiplex PCR, and its TCRdb copy is limited to in-frame clones, with some not included. This table has roughly 140,000 clones, about 81% appearing once. The specimen comprised peripheral blood, sampled on day 0 of MenACWY control vaccination. Receptor source: an adult in good health. Each CDR3 is given with its conserved first and last residue. The D gene is left open where the match is weak. Only some rows state a clone size, as once, few, many or a class for expanded clones.

>NA|TRBV18|TRBJ1-4|NA
CASSSRAGSTNEKLFF
TGTGCCAGCTCATCCCGAGCAGGGTCAACTAATGAAAAACTGTTTTTT
>NA|TRBV5-8|TRBJ2-5|TRBD1
CASRAGTGGPETQYF
TGTGCCAGCAGAGCCGGGACAGGGGGCCCAGAGACCCAGTACTTC
>NA|TRBV7-8|TRBJ1-6|TRBD1
CASSPTGGRGNSPLHF
TGTGCCAGCAGCCCAACAGGGGGCAGGGGTAATTCACCCCTCCACTTT
>NA|TRBV19|TRBJ1-6|NA
CASSPGNSPLHF
TGTGCCAGTAGTCCAGGGAATTCACCCCTCCACTTT
>NA|TRBV5-1|TRBJ2-3|TRBD2
CARRSGGRGTDTQYF
TGCGCCCGCAGGTCCGGGGGGAGGGGCACAGATACGCAGTATTTT
>NA|TRBV2|TRBJ2-1|TRBD2
CASSGRLAGNEQFF
TGTGCCAGCAGTGGTCGTCTAGCGGGCAATGAGCAGTTCTTC
>NA|TRBV6-1|TRBJ2-1|NA
CASSEQGPTYNEQFF
TGTGCCAGCAGTGAACAGGGTCCAACCTACAATGAGCAGTTCTTC
>NA|TRBV10-3|TRBJ1-1|NA
CAISGGDEAFF
TGTGCCATCAGTGGGGGGGATGAAGCTTTCTTT
>NA|TRBV3-1/TRBV3-2|TRBJ1-5|TRBD1
CASSQGQGGREPQHF
TGTGCCAGCAGCCAAGGGCAGGGGGGTAGGGAGCCCCAGCATTTT
>NA|TRBV6-5|TRBJ1-2|NA
CASSPLRINYGYTF
TGTGCCAGCAGCCCGCTCCGCATTAACTATGGCTACACCTTC
>NA|TRBV4-1|TRBJ2-7|TRBD2
CASSPTSGPSYEQYF
TGCGCCAGCAGTCCGACTAGCGGGCCCTCCTACGAGCAGTACTTC
>NA|TRBV28|TRBJ1-4|NA
CASTRQLDEKLFF
TGTGCCAGCACTAGACAGTTGGATGAAAAACTGTTTTTT
>NA|TRBV19|TRBJ2-3|TRBD2
CASSLGTSGGLSTDTQYF
TGTGCCAGTAGTCTCGGGACTAGCGGGGGCTTGAGCACAGATACGCAGTATTTT
>NA|TRBV6-6|TRBJ2-5|TRBD2
CATRGLAGLQTQYF
TGTGCCACGCGGGGACTAGCGGGTTTGCAGACCCAGTACTTC
>NA|TRBV3-1/TRBV3-2|TRBJ1-6|TRBD1
CASLNTGVGDSPLHF
TGTGCCAGCTTAAACACAGGGGTCGGGGATTCACCCCTCCACTTT
>NA|TRBV5-1|TRBJ1-6|NA
CASQSDGNSPLHF
TGCGCCAGCCAAAGCGACGGTAATTCACCCCTCCACTTT
>NA|TRBV28|TRBJ1-3|NA
CASHSSGQEGNTIYF
TGTGCCAGCCATAGTAGTGGGCAGGAAGGAAACACCATATATTTT
>few|TRBV28|TRBJ1-2|NA
CASRFVGYTF
TGTGCCAGCAGATTCGTGGGCTACACCTTC
>few|TRBV6-5|TRBJ1-1|NA
CASSYSALEGSYEAFF
TGTGCCAGCAGTTACTCCGCCCTAGAGGGCAGCTATGAAGCTTTCTTT
>NA|TRBV5-1|TRBJ2-2|NA
CASSFTANGELFF
TGCGCCAGCAGCTTTACAGCGAACGGGGAGCTGTTTTTT
>few|TRBV12-3/TRBV12-4|TRBJ1-1|NA
CASSFGQPVAFF
TGTGCCAGCAGTTTTGGGCAGCCCGTAGCTTTCTTT
>NA|TRBV30|TRBJ1-1|NA
CAWDPSPLNTEAFF
TGTGCCTGGGACCCTAGTCCCTTGAACACTGAAGCTTTCTTT
>NA|TRBV7-9|TRBJ2-1|NA
CASTPGGQVNEQFF
TGTGCCAGCACCCCGGGGGGCCAAGTCAATGAGCAGTTCTTC
>NA|TRBV28|TRBJ1-1|TRBD1
CASTEAGGPDTEAFF
TGTGCCAGCACCGAGGCAGGGGGGCCGGACACTGAAGCTTTCTTT
>NA|TRBV14|TRBJ2-2|NA
CASSLRTVLATGELFF
TGTGCCAGCAGCCTCCGGACTGTGCTGGCAACCGGGGAGCTGTTTTTT
>NA|TRBV7-3|TRBJ2-3|TRBD2
CASSVAGGFTDTQYF
TGTGCCAGCAGCGTAGCGGGGGGCTTCACAGATACGCAGTATTTT
>NA|TRBV4-1|TRBJ1-4|NA
CASSPTGTPTNEKLFF
TGCGCCAGCAGCCCGACGGGAACCCCAACTAATGAAAAACTGTTTTTT
>NA|TRBV6-1|TRBJ2-3|TRBD2
CASSEAGTSGVDTQYF
TGTGCCAGCAGTGAAGCCGGGACTAGCGGGGTAGATACGCAGTATTTT
>NA|TRBV27|TRBJ1-3|NA
CASTKGRGFSGNTIYF
TGTGCCAGCACCAAAGGAAGAGGTTTCTCTGGAAACACCATATATTTT
>NA|TRBV15|TRBJ1-5|TRBD1
CATSRDRRGHQPQHF
TGTGCCACCAGCAGAGATCGGAGGGGGCATCAGCCCCAGCATTTT
>NA|TRBV5-1|TRBJ1-1|NA
CASSLGTQGVEAFF
TGCGCCAGCAGCTTGGGAACACAGGGTGTCGAAGCTTTCTTT
>once|TRBV7-2|TRBJ1-3|NA
CASSFSGFGGEGGNTIYF
TGTGCCAGCAGCTTTAGCGGCTTTGGGGGCGAGGGTGGAAACACCATATATTTT
>NA|TRBV6-5|TRBJ1-5|NA
CASSRQRNQPQHF
TGTGCCAGCAGTCGACAGCGCAATCAGCCCCAGCATTTT
>NA|TRBV7-8|TRBJ1-3|NA
CASSRGNTIYF
TGTGCCAGCAGTCGCGGAAACACCATATATTTT
>NA|TRBV11-2|TRBJ2-5|TRBD1
CASSSDRAETQYF
TGTGCCAGCAGCTCGGACAGGGCGGAGACCCAGTACTTC
>NA|TRBV6-5|TRBJ2-2|NA
CASSPGQGGELFF
TGTGCCAGCAGTCCAGGGCAGGGCGGGGAGCTGTTTTTT
>NA|TRBV5-4|TRBJ2-1|NA
CASSLTDYNEQFF
TGTGCCAGCAGCTTGACAGACTACAATGAGCAGTTCTTC
>once|TRBV5-8|TRBJ1-2|NA
CASSWGKGYTF
TGTGCCAGCAGCTGGGGGAAGGGCTACACCTTC
>many|TRBV4-1|TRBJ1-4|NA
CASSQQGNNEKLFF
TGCGCCAGCAGCCAACAGGGTAATAATGAAAAACTGTTTTTT
>NA|TRBV24-1|TRBJ1-2|NA
CATSDFWKGYTF
TGTGCCACCAGTGATTTCTGGAAAGGCTACACCTTC
>NA|TRBV6-6|TRBJ1-1|NA
CASSYFVPGQGGAFF
TGTGCCAGCAGTTACTTTGTCCCCGGCCAGGGTGGAGCTTTCTTT
>NA|TRBV18|TRBJ1-5|NA
CASSPPDQPQHF
TGTGCCAGCTCACCACCCGATCAGCCCCAGCATTTT
>NA|TRBV7-8|TRBJ2-7|NA
CASSLAGISYEQYF
TGTGCCAGCAGCTTAGCCGGAATCTCCTACGAGCAGTACTTC